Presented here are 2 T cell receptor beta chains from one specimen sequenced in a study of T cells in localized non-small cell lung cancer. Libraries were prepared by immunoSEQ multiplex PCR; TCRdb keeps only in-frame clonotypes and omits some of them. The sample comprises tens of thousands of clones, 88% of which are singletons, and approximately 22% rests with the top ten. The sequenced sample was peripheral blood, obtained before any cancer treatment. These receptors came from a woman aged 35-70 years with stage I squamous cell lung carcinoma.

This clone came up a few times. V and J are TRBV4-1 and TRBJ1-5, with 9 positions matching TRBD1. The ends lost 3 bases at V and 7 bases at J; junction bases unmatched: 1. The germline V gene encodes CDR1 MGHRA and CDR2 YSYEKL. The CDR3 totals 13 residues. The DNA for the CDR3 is TGCGCCAGCAGCCAGACAGGGGGGCAGCCCCAGCATTTT. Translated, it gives CASSQTGGQPQHF.

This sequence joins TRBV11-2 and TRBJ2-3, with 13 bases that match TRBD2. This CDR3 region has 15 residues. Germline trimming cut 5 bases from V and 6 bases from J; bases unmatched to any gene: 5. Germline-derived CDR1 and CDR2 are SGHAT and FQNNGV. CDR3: CASSVLAGGPDTQYF. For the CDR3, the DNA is TGTGCCAGCAGCGTACTAGCGGGGGGGCCGGATACGCAGTATTTT.